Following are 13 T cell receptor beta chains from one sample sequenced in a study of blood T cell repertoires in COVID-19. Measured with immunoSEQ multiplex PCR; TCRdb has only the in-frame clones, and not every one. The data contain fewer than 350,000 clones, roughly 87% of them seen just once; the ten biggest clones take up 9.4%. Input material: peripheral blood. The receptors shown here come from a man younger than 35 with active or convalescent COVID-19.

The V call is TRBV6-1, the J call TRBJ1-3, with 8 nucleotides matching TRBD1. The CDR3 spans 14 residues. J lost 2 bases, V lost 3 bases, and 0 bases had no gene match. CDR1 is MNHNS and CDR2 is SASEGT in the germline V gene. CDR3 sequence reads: CASSDRGPGNTIYF. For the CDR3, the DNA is TGTGCCAGCAGTGACAGGGGGCCTGGAAACACCATATATTTT.

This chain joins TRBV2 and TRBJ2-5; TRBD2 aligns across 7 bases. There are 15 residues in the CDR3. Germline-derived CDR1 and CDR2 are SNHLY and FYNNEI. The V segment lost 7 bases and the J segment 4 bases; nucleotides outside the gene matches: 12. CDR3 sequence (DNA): TGTGCCAGCATTGCCGGGGGGTGGTATCTAGAGACCCAGTACTTC. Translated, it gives CASIAGGWYLETQYF.

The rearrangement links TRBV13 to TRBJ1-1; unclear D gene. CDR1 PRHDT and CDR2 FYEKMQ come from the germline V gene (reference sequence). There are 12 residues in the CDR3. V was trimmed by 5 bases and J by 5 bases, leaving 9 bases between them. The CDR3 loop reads CASSQGRTEAFF. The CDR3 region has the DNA TGTGCCAGCAGCCAAGGGAGGACTGAAGCTTTCTTT.

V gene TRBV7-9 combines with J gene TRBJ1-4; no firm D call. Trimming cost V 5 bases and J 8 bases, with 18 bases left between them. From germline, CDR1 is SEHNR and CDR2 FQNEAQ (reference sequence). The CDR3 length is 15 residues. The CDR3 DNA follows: TGTGCCAGCAGCCTAGACGGAGGATCACAGGAAAAACTGTTTTTT. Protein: CASSLDGGSQEKLFF.

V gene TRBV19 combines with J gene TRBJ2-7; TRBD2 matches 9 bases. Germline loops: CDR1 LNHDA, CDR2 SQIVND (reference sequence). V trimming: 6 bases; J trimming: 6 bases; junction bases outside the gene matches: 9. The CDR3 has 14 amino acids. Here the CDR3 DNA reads TGTGCCAGTAGCCTTGGTAGCGGGGGCGTCGAGCAGTACTTC. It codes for CASSLGSGGVEQYF. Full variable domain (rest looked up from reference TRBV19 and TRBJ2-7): DGGITQSPKYLFRKEGQNVTLSCEQNLNHDAMYWYRQDPGQGLRLIYYSQIVNDFQKGDIAEGYSVSREKKESFPLTVTSAQKNPTAFYLCASSLGSGGVEQYFGPGTRLTVT.

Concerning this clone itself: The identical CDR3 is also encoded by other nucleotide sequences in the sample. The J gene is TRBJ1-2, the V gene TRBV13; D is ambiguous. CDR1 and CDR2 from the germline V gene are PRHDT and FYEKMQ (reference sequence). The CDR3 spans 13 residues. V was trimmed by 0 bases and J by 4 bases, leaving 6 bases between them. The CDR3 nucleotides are TGTGCCAGCAGCTTAGGTAGAAGCTATGGCTACACCTTC. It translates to CASSLGRSYGYTF. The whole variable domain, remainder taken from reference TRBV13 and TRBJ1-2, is AAGVIQSPRHLIKEKRETATLKCYPIPRHDTVYWYQQGPGQDPQFLISFYEKMQSDKGSIPDRFSAQQFSDYHSELNMSSLELGDSALYFCASSLGRSYGYTFGSGTRLTVV.

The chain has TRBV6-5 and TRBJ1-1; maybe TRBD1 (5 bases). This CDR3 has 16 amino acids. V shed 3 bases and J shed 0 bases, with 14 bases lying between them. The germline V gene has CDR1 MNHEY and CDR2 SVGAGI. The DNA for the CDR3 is TGTGCCAGCAGTTATATTCGGGGGACTATGAACACTGAAGCTTTCTTT. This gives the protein CASSYIRGTMNTEAFF.

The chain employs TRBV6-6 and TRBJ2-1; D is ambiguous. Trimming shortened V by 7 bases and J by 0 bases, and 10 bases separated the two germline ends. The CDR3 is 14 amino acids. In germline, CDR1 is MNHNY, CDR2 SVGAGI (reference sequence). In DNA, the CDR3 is TGTGCCAGCAATCCCAGCGACTCCTACAATGAGCAGTTCTTC. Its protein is CASNPSDSYNEQFF.

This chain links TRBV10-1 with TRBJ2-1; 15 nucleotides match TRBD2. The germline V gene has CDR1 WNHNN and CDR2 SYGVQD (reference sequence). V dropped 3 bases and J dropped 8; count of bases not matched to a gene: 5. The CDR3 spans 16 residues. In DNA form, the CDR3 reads TGCGCCAGCAGTGAAGGGACTAGCGGGGGGCAGGATGAGCAGTTCTTC. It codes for CASSEGTSGGQDEQFF.

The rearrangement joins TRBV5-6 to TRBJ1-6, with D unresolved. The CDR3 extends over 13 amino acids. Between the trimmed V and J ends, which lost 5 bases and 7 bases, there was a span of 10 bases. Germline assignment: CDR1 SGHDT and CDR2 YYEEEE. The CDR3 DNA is TGTGCCAGCAGTCTGGGCCCCAATTCACCCCTCCACTTT. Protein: CASSLGPNSPLHF.

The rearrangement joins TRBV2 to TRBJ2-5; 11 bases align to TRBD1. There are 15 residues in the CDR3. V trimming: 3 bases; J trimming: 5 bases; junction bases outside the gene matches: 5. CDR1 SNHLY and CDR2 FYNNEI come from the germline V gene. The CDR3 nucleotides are TGTGCCAGCAGTGAGGACAGGGGGCGCGAGGAGACCCAGTACTTC. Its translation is CASSEDRGREETQYF.

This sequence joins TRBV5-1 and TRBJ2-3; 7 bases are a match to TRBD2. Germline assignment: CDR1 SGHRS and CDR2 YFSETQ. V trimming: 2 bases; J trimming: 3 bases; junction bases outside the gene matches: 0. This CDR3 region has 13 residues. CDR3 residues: CASSFGGTDTQYF. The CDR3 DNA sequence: TGCGCCAGCAGCTTCGGGGGGACAGATACGCAGTATTTT.

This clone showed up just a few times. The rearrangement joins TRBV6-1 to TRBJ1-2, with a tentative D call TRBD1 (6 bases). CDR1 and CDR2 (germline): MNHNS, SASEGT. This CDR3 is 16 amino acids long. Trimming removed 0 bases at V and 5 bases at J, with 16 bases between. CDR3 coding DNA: TGTGCCAGCAGTGAAGCTGACGGGGGGCGCGGGTATGGCTACACCTTC. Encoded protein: CASSEADGGRGYGYTF.